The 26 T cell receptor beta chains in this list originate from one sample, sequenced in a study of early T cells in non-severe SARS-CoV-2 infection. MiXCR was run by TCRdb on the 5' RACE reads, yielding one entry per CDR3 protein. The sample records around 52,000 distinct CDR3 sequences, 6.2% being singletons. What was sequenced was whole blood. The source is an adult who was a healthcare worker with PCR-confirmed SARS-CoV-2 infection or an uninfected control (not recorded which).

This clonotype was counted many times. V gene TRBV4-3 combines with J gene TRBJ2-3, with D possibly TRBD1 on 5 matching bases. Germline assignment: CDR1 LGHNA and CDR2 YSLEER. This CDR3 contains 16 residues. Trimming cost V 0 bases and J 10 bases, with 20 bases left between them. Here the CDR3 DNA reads TGCGCCAGCAGCCAAGACGGCAACCAGGGTAGAATGCCGCAGTATTTT. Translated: CASSQDGNQGRMPQYF.

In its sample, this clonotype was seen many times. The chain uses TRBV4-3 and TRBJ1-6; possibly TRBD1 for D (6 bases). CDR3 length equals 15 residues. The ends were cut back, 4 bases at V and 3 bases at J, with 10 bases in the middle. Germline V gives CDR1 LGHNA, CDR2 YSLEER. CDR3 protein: CASSLGGIYNSPLHF. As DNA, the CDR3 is TGCGCCAGCAGCCTAGGGGGAATCTATAATTCACCCCTCCACTTT.

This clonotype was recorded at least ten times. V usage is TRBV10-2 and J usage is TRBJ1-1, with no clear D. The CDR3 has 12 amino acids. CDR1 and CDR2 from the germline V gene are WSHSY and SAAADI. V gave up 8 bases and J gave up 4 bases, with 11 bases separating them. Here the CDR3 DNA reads TGCGCCAGCCTCTCACAGCTCACTGAAGCTTTCTTT. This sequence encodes CASLSQLTEAFF.

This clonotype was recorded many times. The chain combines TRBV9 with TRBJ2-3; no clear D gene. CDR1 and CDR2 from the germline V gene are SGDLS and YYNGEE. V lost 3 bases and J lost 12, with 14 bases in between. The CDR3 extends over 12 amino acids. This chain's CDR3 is CASSATAYLQYF. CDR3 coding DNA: TGTGCCAGCAGCGCGACTGCTTATTTACAGTATTTT.

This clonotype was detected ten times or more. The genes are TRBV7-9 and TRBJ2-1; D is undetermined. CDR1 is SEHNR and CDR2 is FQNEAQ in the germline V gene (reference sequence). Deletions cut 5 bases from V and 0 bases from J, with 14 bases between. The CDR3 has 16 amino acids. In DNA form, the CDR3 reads TGTGCCAGCAGCGGTCGCGGTCCAAGCTCCTACAATGAGCAGTTCTTC. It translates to CASSGRGPSSYNEQFF.

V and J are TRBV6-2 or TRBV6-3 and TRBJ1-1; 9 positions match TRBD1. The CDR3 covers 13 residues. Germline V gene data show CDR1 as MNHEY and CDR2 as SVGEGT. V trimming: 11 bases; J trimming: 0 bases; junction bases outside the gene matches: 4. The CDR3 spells CAGNRGLNTEAFF. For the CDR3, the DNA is TGTGCCGGTAACAGGGGGCTGAACACTGAAGCTTTCTTT.

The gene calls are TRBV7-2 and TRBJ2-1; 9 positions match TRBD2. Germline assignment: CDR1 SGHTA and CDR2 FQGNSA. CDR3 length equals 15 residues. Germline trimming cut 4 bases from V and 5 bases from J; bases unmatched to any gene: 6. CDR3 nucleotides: TGTGCCAGCAGCTCCGTAGCGGGGGAAAACAATGAGCAGTTCTTC. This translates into CASSSVAGENNEQFF.

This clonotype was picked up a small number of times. This chain's CDR3 is CASSYGAVNYGYTF. The CDR3 bases are TGTGCCAGCAGTTACGGGGCCGTCAACTATGGCTACACCTTC. The V call is TRBV6-2 or TRBV6-3, the J call TRBJ1-2; D possibly corresponds to TRBD1 (5 bases). Per the germline V gene, CDR1 is MNHEY and CDR2 is SVGEGT. The CDR3 is 14 residues long. The ends were cut back, 2 bases at V and 2 bases at J, with 9 bases in the middle.

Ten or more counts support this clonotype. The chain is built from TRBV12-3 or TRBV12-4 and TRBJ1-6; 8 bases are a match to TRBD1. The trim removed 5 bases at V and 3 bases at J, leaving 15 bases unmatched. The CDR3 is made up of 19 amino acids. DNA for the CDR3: TGTGCCAGCAGTATAGATGGTCCGGGACAGGTTAGCTATAATTCACCCCTCCACTTT. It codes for CASSIDGPGQVSYNSPLHF.

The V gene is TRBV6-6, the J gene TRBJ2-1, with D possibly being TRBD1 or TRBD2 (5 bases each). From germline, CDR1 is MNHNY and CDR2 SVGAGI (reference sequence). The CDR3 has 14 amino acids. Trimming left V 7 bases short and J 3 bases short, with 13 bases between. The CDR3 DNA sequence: TGTGCCAGCACCCTTGGGACCGACTACAATGAGCAGTTCTTC. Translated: CASTLGTDYNEQFF.

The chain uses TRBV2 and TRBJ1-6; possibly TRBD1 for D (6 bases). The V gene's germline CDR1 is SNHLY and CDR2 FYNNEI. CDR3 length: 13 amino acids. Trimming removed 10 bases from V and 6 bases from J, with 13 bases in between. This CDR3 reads CATDWTANSPLHF. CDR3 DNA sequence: TGTGCCACCGACTGGACAGCTAATTCACCCCTCCACTTT. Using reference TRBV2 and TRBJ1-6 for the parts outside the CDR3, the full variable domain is EPEVTQTPSHQVTQMGQEVILRCVPISNHLYFYWYRQILGQKVEFLVSFYNNEISEKSEIFDDQFSVERPDGSNFTLKIRSTKLEDSAMYFCATDWTANSPLHFGNGTRLTVT.

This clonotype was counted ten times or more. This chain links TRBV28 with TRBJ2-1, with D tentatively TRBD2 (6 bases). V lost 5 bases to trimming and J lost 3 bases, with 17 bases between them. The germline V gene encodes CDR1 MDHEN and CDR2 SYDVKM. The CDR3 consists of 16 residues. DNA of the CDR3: TGTGCCAGCAGTGTACCGCCCGGGGACTTCTACAATGAGCAGTTCTTC. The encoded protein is CASSVPPGDFYNEQFF.

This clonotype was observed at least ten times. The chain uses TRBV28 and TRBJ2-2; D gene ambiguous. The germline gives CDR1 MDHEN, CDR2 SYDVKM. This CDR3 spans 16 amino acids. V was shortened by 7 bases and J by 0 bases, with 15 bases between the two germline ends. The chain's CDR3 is CASTSNPKANTGELFF. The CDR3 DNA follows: TGTGCCAGCACCTCAAACCCGAAAGCGAACACCGGGGAGCTGTTTTTT.

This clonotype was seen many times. The CDR3 protein is CASSERWKINTGELFF. The CDR3 nucleotides are TGTGCCAGCAGCGAGCGGTGGAAAATCAACACCGGGGAGCTGTTTTTT. The V and J genes are TRBV3-1 and TRBJ2-2, with a tentative D call TRBD2 (5 bases). The V gene's germline CDR1 is LGHDT and CDR2 YNNKEL (reference sequence). V dropped 5 bases and J dropped 2 bases, with 15 bases sitting between them. The CDR3 length is 16 residues.

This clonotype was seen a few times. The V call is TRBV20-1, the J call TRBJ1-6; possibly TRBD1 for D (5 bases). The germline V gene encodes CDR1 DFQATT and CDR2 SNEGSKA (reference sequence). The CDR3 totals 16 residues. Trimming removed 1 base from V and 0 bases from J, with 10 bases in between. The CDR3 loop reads CSARGQGSSYNSPLHF. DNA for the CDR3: TGCAGTGCTAGAGGTCAGGGCAGCTCCTATAATTCACCCCTCCACTTT.

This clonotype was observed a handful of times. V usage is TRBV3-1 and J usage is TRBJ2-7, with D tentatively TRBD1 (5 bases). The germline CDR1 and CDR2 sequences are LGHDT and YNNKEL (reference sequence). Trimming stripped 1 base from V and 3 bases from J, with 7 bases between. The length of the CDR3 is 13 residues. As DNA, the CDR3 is TGTGCCAGCAGCCAAGGACAGTTCTACGAGCAGTACTTC. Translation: CASSQGQFYEQYF.

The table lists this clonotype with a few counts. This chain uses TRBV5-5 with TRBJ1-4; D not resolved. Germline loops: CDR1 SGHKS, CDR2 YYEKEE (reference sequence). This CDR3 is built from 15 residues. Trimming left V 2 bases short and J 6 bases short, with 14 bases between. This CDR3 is CASSFQPGTHEKLFF. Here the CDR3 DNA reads TGTGCCAGCAGCTTTCAACCGGGAACGCATGAAAAACTGTTTTTT.

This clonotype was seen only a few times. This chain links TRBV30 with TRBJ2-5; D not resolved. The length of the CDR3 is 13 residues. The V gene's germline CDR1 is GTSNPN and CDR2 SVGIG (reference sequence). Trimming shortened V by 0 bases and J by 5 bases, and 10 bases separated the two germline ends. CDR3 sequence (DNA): TGTGCCTGGAGTGTTCTCGTAGGGGAGACCCAGTACTTC. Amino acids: CAWSVLVGETQYF.

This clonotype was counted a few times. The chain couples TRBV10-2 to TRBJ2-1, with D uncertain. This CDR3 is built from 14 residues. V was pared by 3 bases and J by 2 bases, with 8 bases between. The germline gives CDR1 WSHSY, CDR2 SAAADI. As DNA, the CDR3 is TGCGCCAGCAGTGATACAAGAACCTACAATGAGCAGTTCTTC. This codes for CASSDTRTYNEQFF.

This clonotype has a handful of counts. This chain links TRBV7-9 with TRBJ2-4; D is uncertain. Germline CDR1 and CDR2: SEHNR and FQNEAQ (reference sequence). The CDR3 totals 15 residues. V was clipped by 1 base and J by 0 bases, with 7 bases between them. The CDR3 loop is CASSLGTLAKNIQYF. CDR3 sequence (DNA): TGTGCCAGCAGCTTAGGGACGCTAGCCAAAAACATTCAGTACTTC. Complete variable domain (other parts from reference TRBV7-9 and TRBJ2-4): DTGVSQNPRHKITKRGQNVTFRCDPISEHNRLYWYRQTLGQGPEFLTYFQNEAQLEKSRLLSDRFSAERPKGSFSTLEIQRTEQGDSAMYLCASSLGTLAKNIQYFGAGTRLSVL.

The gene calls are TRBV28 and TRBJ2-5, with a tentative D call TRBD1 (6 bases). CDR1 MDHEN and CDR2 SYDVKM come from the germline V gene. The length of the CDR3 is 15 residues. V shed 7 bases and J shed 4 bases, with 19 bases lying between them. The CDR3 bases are TGTGCCAGCAAGCCCCGCGACAGGTGGGGAGAGACCCAGTACTTC. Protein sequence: CASKPRDRWGETQYF. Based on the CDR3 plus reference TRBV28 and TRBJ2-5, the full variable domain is DVKVTQSSRYLVKRTGEKVFLECVQDMDHENMFWYRQDPGLGLRLIYFSYDVKMKEKGDIPEGYSVSREKKERFSLILESASTNQTSMYLCASKPRDRWGETQYFGPGTRLLVL.

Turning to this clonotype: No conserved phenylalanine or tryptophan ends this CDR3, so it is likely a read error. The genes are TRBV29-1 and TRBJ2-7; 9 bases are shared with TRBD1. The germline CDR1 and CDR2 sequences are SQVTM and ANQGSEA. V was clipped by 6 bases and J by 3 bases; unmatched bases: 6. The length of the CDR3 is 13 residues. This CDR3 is CSVSSTGGYEQYL. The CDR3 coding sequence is TGCAGCGTCTCCTCGACAGGGGGCTACGAGCAGTACCTC.

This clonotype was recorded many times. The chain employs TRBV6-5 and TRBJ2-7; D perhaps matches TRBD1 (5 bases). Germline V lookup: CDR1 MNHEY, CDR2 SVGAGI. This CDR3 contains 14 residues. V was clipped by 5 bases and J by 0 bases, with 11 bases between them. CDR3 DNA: TGTGCCAGCAGTCCCGCCGACAGCTCCTACGAGCAGTACTTC. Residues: CASSPADSSYEQYF.

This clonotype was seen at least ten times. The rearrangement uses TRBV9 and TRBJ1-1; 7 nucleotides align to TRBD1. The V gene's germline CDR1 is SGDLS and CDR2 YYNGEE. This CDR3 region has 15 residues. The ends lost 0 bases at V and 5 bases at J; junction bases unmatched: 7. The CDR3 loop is CASSVAAQGNTEAFF. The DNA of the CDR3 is TGTGCCAGCAGCGTAGCAGCACAGGGGAATACTGAAGCTTTCTTT.

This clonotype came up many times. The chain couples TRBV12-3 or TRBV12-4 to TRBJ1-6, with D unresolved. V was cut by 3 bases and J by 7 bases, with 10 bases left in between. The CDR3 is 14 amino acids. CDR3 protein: CASSFEHQNSPLHF. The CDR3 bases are TGTGCCAGCAGTTTCGAACACCAGAATTCACCCCTCCACTTT.

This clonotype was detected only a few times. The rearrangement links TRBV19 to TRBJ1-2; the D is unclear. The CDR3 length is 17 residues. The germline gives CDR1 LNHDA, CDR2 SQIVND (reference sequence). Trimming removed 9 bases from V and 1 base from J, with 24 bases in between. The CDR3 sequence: CASSSIPPIRSNYGYTF. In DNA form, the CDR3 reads TGTGCCAGCAGCTCGATACCGCCGATTCGAAGTAACTATGGCTACACCTTC.